This T cell receptor (beta chain) comes out of a study of shared clonotypes between healthy human individuals. Study observations and caveats: The researchers took only blood, and tissue repertoires probably look different.

In the naive CD8 group, cells lacked CD45RO and were positively selected for CCR7, so terminally differentiated effector memory CD45RA+ cells were left out. The V end was cut by 2 bases, the J end by 5 bases, with 13 bases between. This CDR3 comprises 15 residues. Germline values: CDR1 MGHRA, CDR2 YSYEKL. Details on this clone: Its cognate antigen is unknown.

Some clones are missing from TCRdb's copy, which holds only in-frame ones; the method was immunoSEQ multiplex PCR. The table has some 2.1 million clones, over 85% seen once. This TCR derives from a man aged 18 to 30 in good health. The sequenced sample consisted of naive CD8+ T cells sorted from blood. This chain links TRBV4-1 with TRBJ1-5; maybe TRBD1 (5 bases). Here the CDR3 DNA reads TGCGCCAGCAGCCAAACCGGGGCCGGGGATCAGCCCCAGCATTTT. Protein sequence: CASSQTGAGDQPQHF.